This T cell receptor (beta chain) comes out of a study of CD8 T cells in Susac syndrome. Roughly 0.45 to 1 ug RNA was reverse transcribed with random hexamers. One entry per CDR3 protein, called by TCRdb with MiXCR from the immunoSEQ multiplex PCR reads. The sample lists some 300,000 distinct CDR3 sequences, about 91% seen once, with 0.18% in the top ten. The multiple sclerosis controls were treatment-naive patients affected by stable or active relapsing-remitting disease. The CDR3 is 14 amino acids. The V gene lost 0 bases and the J gene lost 2 bases, with 9 bases spanning the gap. Germline values: CDR1 DFQATT, CDR2 SNEGSKA (reference sequence).

Material: CD8+ T cells from PBMCs. The receptor was derived from a human donor with multiple sclerosis. The chain couples TRBV20-1 to TRBJ2-3; D uncertain. The CDR3 DNA reads TGCAGTGCTAGAGATAGGGTCATCACAGATACGCAGTATTTT. The encoded protein is CSARDRVITDTQYF.